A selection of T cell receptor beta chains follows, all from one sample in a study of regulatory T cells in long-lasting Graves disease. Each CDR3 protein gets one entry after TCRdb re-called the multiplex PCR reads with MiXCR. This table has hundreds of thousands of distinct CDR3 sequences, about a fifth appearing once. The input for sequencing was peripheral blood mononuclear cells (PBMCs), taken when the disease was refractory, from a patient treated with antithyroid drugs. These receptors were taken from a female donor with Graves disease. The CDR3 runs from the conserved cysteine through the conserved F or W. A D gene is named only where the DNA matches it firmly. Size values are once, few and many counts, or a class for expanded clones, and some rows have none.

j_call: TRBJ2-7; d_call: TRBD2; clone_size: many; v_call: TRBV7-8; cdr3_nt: TGTGCCAGCAGCTTACTAGCGGGAGGAATATACGAGCAGTACTTC; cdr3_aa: CASSLLAGGIYEQYF
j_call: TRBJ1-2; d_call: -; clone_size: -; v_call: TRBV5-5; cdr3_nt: TGTGCCAGCAGCCGGGAGGGTTCCCCCCCCTATGGCTACACCTTC; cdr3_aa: CASSREGSPPYGYTF
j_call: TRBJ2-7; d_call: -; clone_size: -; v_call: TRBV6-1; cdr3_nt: TGTGCCAGCAGATCTGGCGAGCAGTACTTC; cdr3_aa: CASRSGEQYF
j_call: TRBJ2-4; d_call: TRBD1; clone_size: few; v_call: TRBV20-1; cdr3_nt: TGCAGTGCTAGGGGACAGGGCGAAAACATTCAGTACTTC; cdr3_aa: CSARGQGENIQYF
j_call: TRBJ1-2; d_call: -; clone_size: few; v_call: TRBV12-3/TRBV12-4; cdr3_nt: TGTGCCAGCAGCGATCAGCCGAACTATGGCTACACCTTC; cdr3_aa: CASSDQPNYGYTF
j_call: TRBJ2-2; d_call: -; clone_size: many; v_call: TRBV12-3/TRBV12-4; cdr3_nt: TGTGCCAGCAGTCGATCCGGGACCGGGCCCGGGGAGCTGTTTTTT; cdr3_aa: CASSRSGTGPGELFF
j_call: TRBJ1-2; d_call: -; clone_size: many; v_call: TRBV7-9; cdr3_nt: TGTGCCAGCAGCTGGGGTAGTTTTTGCACCTTC; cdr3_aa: CASSWGSFCTF
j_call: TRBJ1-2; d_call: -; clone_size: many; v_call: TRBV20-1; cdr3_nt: TGCAGTGCTAGAGATCCGGGCAGTGGAGTCTATGGCTACACCTTC; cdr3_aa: CSARDPGSGVYGYTF
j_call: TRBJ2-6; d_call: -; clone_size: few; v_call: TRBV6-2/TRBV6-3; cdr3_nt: TGTGCCAGCAATCTCGAGCCGGGGGCTGGGGCCAACGTCCTGACTTTC; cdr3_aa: CASNLEPGAGANVLTF
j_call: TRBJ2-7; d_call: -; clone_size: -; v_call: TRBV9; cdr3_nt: TGTGCCAGCAGCGTAGATTTAGGCCCTAGTTTACACGAGCAGTACTTC; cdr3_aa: CASSVDLGPSLHEQYF
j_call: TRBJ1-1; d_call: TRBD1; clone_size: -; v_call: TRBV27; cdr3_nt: TGTGCCAGCAGTTCTTCAGGGGGCACTGAAGCTCTCTTT; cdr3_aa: CASSSSGGTEALF
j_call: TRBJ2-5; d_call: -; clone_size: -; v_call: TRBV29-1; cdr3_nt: TGCAGCGTTGAAGACCGCGGAACGCTGACCCAGTACTTC; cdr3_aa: CSVEDRGTLTQYF
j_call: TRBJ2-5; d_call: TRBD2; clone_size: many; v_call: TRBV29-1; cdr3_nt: TGCAGCGTTGATGGGCTAGCGGGATTAGAGACCCAGTACTTC; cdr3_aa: CSVDGLAGLETQYF
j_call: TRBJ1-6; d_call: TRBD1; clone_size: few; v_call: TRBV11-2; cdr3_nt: TGTGCCAGCAGCGCGGGACAGGAAATCACTAATTCACCCCTCCACTTT; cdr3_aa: CASSAGQEITNSPLHF
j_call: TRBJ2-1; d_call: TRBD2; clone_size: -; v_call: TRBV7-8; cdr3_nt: TGTGCCAGCAGCTTTCTCCGGGACTATAACAATGAGCAGTTCTTC; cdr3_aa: CASSFLRDYNNEQFF
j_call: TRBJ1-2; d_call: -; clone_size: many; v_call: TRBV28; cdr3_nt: TGTGCCAGCAGCCAATTGAGAGGTAGAGGCTACACCTTC; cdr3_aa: CASSQLRGRGYTF
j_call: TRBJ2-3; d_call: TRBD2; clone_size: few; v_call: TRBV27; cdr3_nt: TGTGCCAGCAGTTCCCATGCGGGAGGGGAAGATACGCAGTATTTT; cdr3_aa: CASSSHAGGEDTQYF
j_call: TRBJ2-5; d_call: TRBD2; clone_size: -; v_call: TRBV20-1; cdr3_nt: TGCAGTGCTAGAGATCAACCGGGCGGGAGTAAGCAGACCCAGTACTTC; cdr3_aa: CSARDQPGGSKQTQYF
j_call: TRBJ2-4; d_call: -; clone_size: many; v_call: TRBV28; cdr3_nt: TGTGCCAGCAGCCTGATGGGTATCAGTGGGGTTCAGTACTTC; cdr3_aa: CASSLMGISGVQYF
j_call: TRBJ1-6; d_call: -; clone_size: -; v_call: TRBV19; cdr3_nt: TGTGCCAGTAGGAACCCGGTAGACCGTTCACCCCTCCACTTT; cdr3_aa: CASRNPVDRSPLHF
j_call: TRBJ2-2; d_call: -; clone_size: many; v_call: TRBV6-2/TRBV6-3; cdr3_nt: TGTGCCAGCAGTTCCGACAGGGGACTAACCGGGGAGCTGTTTTTT; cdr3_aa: CASSSDRGLTGELFF
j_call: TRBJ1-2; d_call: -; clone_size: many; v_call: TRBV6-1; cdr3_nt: TGTGCCAGTGCCGCCGGACAGAAGAACTATGGCTACACCTTC; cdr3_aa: CASAAGQKNYGYTF
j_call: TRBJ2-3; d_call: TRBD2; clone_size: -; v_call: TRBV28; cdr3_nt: TGTGCCAGCATTCCTAGCGGAGACGCCACAGATACGCAGTATTTT; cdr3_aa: CASIPSGDATDTQYF
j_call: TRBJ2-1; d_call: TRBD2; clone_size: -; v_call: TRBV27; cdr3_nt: TGTGCCAGCAGTTTTACTAGCGGGAGAGATGAGCAGTTCTTC; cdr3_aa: CASSFTSGRDEQFF
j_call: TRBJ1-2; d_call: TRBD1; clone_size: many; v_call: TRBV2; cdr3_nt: TGTGCCAGCAGTGAAGCGGGAGGACAGGGTCGTTATGGCTACACCTTC; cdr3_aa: CASSEAGGQGRYGYTF
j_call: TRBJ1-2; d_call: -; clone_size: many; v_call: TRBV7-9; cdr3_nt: TGTGCCAGCAGCTTAGCGGAGCCCTATGGCTACACCTTC; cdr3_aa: CASSLAEPYGYTF
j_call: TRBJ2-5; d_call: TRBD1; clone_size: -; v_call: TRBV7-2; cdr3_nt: TGTGCCAGCAGCAAAATAGGGGGCCAGGGAGAGACCCAGTACTTC; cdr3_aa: CASSKIGGQGETQYF
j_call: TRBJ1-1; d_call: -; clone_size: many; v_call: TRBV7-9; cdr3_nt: TGTGCCAGCAGCTTAGTTCCCCGGGAGGCGGAAGCTTTCTTT; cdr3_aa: CASSLVPREAEAFF
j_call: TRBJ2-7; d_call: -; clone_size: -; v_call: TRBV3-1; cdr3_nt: TGTGCCAGCAGCCAAGACCTCCGCGACTACGAGCAGTACTTC; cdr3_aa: CASSQDLRDYEQYF
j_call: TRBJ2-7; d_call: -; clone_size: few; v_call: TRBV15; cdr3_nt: TGTGCCACCAGCAGAGATCAGGGGCTGGGCGCTGAGCAGTACTTC; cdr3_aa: CATSRDQGLGAEQYF
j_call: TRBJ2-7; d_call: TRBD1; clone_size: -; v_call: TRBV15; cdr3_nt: TGTGCCACCAGCAGAGAGTCATTCGGGACAGGGGACTACGAGCAGTACTTC; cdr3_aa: CATSRESFGTGDYEQYF
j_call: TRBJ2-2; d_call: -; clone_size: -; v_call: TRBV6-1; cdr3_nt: TGTGCCAGCAGGCCCGGATGGGCCGGGGAGCTGTTTTTT; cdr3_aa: CASRPGWAGELFF
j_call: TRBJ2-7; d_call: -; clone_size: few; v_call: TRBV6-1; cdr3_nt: TGTGCCAGCGGGGACGAGCAGTACTTC; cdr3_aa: CASGDEQYF
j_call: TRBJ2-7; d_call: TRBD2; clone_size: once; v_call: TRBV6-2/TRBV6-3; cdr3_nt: TGTGCCAGCAGTTACGGGACTAGCGGTTTTGCCTACGAGCAGTACTTC; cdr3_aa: CASSYGTSGFAYEQYF
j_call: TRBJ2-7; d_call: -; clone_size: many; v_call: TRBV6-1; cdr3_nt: TGTGCCAGCAGCAGAGAACCCACTGGCTACGAGCAGTACTTC; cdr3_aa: CASSREPTGYEQYF
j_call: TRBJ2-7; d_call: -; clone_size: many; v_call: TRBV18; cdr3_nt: TGTGCCAGCTCACGCGAAACAGATTACTACGAGCAGTACTTC; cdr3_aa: CASSRETDYYEQYF
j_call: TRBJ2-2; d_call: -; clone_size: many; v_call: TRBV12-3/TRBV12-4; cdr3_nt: TGTGCCAGCACCGCAATCACCGGGGAGCTGTTTTTT; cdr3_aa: CASTAITGELFF
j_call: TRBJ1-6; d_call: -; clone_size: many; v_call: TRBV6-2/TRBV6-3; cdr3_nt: TGTGCCAGCAGTTACTCACAGGGTCGGCGTTCACCCCTCCACTTT; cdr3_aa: CASSYSQGRRSPLHF
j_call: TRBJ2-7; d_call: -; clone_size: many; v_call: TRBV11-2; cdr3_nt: TGTGCCACCTCAAGGGACTACGAGCAGTACTTC; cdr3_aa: CATSRDYEQYF
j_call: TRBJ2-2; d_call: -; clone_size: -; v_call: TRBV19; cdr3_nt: TGTGCCAGTAGTGCCTCGGGGGCTGTTCTCGGGGAGCTGTTTTTT; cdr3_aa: CASSASGAVLGELFF
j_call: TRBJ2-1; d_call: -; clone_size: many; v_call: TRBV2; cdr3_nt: TGTGCCAGCAGTGAGTTCTACAATGAGCAGTTCTTC; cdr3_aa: CASSEFYNEQFF
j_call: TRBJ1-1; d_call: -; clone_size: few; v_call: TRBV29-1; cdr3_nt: TGCAGCGTTGAATGGGGTTCCCTCACTGAAGCTTTCTTT; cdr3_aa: CSVEWGSLTEAFF
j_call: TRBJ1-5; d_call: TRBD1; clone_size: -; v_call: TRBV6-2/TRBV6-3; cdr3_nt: TGTGCCAGCAGCCCCGGCGACCCAGGGGGGAGGCCCCAGCATTTT; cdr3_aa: CASSPGDPGGRPQHF
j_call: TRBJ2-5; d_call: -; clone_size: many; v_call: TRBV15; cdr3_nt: TGTGCCACCAGCAGAGATCGGGGAGAAGAGACCCAGTACTTC; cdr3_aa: CATSRDRGEETQYF
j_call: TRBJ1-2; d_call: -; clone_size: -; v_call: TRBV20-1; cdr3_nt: TGCAGTGCTGGTAGACCCACCGGGAATGGCTACACCTTC; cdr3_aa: CSAGRPTGNGYTF
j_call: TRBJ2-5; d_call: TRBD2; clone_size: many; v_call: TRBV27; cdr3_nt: TGTGCCAGCACCCCCCTTGGTAGCGGGAGGTCACTAAAGCACCAAGAGACCCAGTACTTC; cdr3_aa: CASTPLGSGRSLKHQETQYF
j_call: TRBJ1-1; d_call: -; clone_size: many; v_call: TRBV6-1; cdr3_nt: TGTGCCACCATGATGAACACTGAAGCTTTCTTT; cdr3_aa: CATMMNTEAFF
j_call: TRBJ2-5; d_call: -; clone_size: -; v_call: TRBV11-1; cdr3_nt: TGCGCCAGCAGTTCTCGACAGTCCGGGGAGACCCAGTACTTC; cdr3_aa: CASSSRQSGETQYF
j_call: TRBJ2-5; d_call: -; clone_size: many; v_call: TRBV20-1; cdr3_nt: TGCAGTGCCCGTAAAGAGGGGACCCAGTACTTC; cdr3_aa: CSARKEGTQYF
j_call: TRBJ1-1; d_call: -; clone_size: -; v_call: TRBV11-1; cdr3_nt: TGTGCCAGCAGCTTGAGACATAGCGCTGAAGCTTTCTTT; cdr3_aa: CASSLRHSAEAFF
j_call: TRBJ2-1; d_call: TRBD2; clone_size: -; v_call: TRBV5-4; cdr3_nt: TGTGCCAGCAGCGGTGTGAGCGGGAGTGGCCATGAGCAGTTCTTC; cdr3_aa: CASSGVSGSGHEQFF
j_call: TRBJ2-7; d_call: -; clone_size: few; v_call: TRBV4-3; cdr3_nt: TGCGCCAGCAGCCAAGGGCGGCCGGACGAGCAGTACTTC; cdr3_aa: CASSQGRPDEQYF
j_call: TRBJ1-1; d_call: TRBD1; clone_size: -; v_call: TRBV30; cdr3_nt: TGTGCCTGGAGTGTACAGGGGGACAGTAAAGCTTTCTTT; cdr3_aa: CAWSVQGDSKAFF